Many counts were recorded for the clone carrying this T cell receptor beta chain. The antigen remains undetermined. These data come from a study of regulatory T cells in long-lasting Graves disease. General study findings and limits: Persistent Graves' patients showed less TCR diversity than newly diagnosed patients showed. There were preferences for TRBV28, TRBJ1-2 and TRBJ2-5 in persistent disease.

Building the TCR beta libraries relied on iRepertoire HTBI primers, and CDR3 regions underwent Arm-PCR. Each CDR3 protein gets one entry after TCRdb re-called the multiplex PCR reads with MiXCR. The sample contains 350,000 to 400,000 distinct CDR3 sequences, less than 20% of which appear only once. Looked up from germline, CDR1 is DFQATT and CDR2 is SNEGSKA (reference sequence). The CDR3 covers 14 residues. Trimming removed 5 bases from V and 4 bases from J, with 17 bases in between. The time point was: newly diagnosed GD, antithyroid drugs for less than 3 months. Extracted RNA from PBMCs served as the source of the TCR library.

The rearrangement links TRBV20-1 to TRBJ1-1, with no clear D. The material sequenced was peripheral blood mononuclear cells (PBMCs), taken at new diagnosis, from a patient treated with antithyroid drugs. This TCR was recovered from a female donor with Graves disease. CDR3 protein: CSAWHSGFVTEAFF. The CDR3 DNA is TGCAGTGCTTGGCACTCGGGGTTCGTCACTGAAGCTTTCTTT.